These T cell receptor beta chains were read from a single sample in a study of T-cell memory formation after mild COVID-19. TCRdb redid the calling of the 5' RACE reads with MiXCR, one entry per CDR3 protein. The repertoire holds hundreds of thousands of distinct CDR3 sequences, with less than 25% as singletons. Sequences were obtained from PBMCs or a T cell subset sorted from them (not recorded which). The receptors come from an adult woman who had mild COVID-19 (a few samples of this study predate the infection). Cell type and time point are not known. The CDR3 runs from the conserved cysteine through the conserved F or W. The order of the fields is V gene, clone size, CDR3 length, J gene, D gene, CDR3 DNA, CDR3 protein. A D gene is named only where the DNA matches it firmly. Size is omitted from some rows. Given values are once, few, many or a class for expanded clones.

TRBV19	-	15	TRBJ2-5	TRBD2	TGTGCCAGTAGTCCTCGGACTAGCGGGACGGAGACCCAGTACTTC	CASSPRTSGTETQYF
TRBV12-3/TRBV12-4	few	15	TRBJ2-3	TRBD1	TGTGCCAGCAGTTTGCGACAGGGGGAGATAGATACGCAGTATTTT	CASSLRQGEIDTQYF
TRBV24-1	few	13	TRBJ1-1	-	TGTGCCACCAGTCTAGGGAGAGGTACTGAAGCTTTCTTT	CATSLGRGTEAFF
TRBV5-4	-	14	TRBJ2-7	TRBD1	TGTTCCAGCAGCACCGGGACAGGCAACTACGAGCAGTACTTC	CSSSTGTGNYEQYF
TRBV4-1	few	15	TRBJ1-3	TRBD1	TGCGCCAGCAGCTTTCGACAGGGTAGTGAAAACACCATATATTTT	CASSFRQGSENTIYF
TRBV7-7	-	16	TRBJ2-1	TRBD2	TGTGCCAGCAGCTGGGGACTAGCGGGGGGAAGCAATGAGCAGTTCTTC	CASSWGLAGGSNEQFF
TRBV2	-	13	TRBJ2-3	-	TGTGCCAGCAGTGGGCAACAGGGAAGGCCGCAGTATTTT	CASSGQQGRPQYF
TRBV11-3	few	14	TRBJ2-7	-	TGTGCCAGCAGCTTGACCAGATACTCCTACGAGCAGTACTTC	CASSLTRYSYEQYF
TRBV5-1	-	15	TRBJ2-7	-	TGCGCCAGCAGCTTCCCAAAACAGGGAACCTACGAGCAGTACTTC	CASSFPKQGTYEQYF
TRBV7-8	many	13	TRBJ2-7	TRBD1	TGTGCCAGCAGCCCAAGGGACAGTCCCTCGGCGTACTTC	CASSPRDSPSAYF
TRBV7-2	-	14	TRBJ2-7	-	TGTGCCAGCAGCGTTTGGTCGAGCTCCTACGAGCAGTACTTC	CASSVWSSSYEQYF
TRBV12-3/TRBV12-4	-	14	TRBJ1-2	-	TGTGCCAGCAGTTTATCCGGTCTCGGCTATGGCTACACCTTC	CASSLSGLGYGYTF
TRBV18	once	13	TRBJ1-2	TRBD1	TGTGCCAGCTCACCAGGAGGACAGGATGGCTACACCTTC	CASSPGGQDGYTF
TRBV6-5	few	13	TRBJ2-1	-	TGTGCCAGCAGTTGGGTGGGGGGACATGAGCAGTTCTTC	CASSWVGGHEQFF
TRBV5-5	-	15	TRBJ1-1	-	TGTGCCAGCAGCTCGGGGGGGCAGTTAAACACTGAAGCTTTCTTT	CASSSGGQLNTEAFF
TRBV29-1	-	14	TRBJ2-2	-	TGCAGCGTTGGGGGGCTACTCAACACCGGGGAGCTGTTTTTT	CSVGGLLNTGELFF
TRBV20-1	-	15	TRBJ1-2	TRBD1	TGCAGTGCTAGAGTTCGGCCAGGGGGCACCTATGGCTACACCTTC	CSARVRPGGTYGYTF
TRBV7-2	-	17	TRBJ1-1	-	TGTGCCAGCAGCTTAGAACGACCAGACAGACGGAACACTGAAGCTTTCTTT	CASSLERPDRRNTEAFF
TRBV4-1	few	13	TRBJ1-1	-	TGCGCCAGCAGCCAAAGGGAGGGCAGAGAGGCTTTCTTT	CASSQREGREAFF
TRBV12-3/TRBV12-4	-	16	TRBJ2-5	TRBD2	TGTGCCAGCAGTTACGCAACTAGCGGGAGATCAGAGACCCAGTACTTC	CASSYATSGRSETQYF
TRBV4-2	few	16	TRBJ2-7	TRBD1	TGTGCCAGCAGCCAGACACCGGGACAGGGGGCGTACGAGCAGTACTTC	CASSQTPGQGAYEQYF
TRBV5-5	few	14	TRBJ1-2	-	TGTGCCAGCAGCTTGATGGGGATGAACTATGGCTACACCTTC	CASSLMGMNYGYTF
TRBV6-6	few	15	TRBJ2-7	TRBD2	TGTGCCAGCAGTTATAGCAGCGGGAGGGAATACGAGCAGTACTTC	CASSYSSGREYEQYF
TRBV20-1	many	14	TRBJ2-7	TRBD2	TGCAGTGCTAGAGTGGTAGCGGGAGTGGGAGAGCAGTACTTC	CSARVVAGVGEQYF
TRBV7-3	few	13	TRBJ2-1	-	TGTGCCAGCAGCTTGTGGGGCAGCAATGAGCAGTTCTTC	CASSLWGSNEQFF
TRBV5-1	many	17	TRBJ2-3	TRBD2	TGCGCCAGCAGATCTGGACTAGCGGGGGGGCCATGGGATACGCAGTATTTT	CASRSGLAGGPWDTQYF